Sequencing of this T cell receptor (beta chain) was carried out in a study of blood T cell repertoires in COVID-19. The table came from immunoSEQ multiplex PCR; TCRdb's copy has only in-frame clones and leaves some out. Of a few hundred thousand clones in the sample, around nine tenths were seen once. Germline CDR1 reads SNHLY; CDR2 reads FYNNEI. The ends were cut back, 5 bases at V and 10 bases at J, with 12 bases in the middle. The CDR3 extends over 13 amino acids. V and J are TRBV2 and TRBJ1-6, with a tentative D call TRBD1 (6 bases). This TCR derives from a woman aged 40 to 50 who had recovered from COVID-19. Sequenced: peripheral blood. This CDR3 reads CASSLSGTSPLHF. The CDR3 DNA follows: TGTGCCAGCAGTTTGTCTGGGACATCACCCCTCCACTTT. Full variable domain (rest looked up from reference TRBV2 and TRBJ1-6): EPEVTQTPSHQVTQMGQEVILRCVPISNHLYFYWYRQILGQKVEFLVSFYNNEISEKSEIFDDQFSVERPDGSNFTLKIRSTKLEDSAMYFCASSLSGTSPLHFGNGTRLTVT.